This T cell receptor beta chain was profiled in a study of T cell changes during pregnancy in multiple sclerosis. Produced via immunoSEQ multiplex PCR; TCRdb's table is partial and in-frame only. Among 80,000 to 100,000 clones listed, 91% were seen once. The V end lost 2 bases, the J end lost 4 bases, and 11 bases lay between the germline ends. The CDR3 totals 13 residues. CDR1 is GTSNPN, CDR2 SVGIG, per germline (reference sequence). The V call is TRBV30, the J call TRBJ1-2; the D gene is possibly TRBD1 (5 bases). The sequence was collected from a female donor in good health, enrolled as a control in a pregnancy study. The input for sequencing was peripheral blood, taken after pregnancy. The chain's CDR3 is CAWSKPGGYGYTF. In nucleotides, the CDR3 is TGTGCCTGGAGTAAGCCGGGGGGCTATGGCTACACCTTC.